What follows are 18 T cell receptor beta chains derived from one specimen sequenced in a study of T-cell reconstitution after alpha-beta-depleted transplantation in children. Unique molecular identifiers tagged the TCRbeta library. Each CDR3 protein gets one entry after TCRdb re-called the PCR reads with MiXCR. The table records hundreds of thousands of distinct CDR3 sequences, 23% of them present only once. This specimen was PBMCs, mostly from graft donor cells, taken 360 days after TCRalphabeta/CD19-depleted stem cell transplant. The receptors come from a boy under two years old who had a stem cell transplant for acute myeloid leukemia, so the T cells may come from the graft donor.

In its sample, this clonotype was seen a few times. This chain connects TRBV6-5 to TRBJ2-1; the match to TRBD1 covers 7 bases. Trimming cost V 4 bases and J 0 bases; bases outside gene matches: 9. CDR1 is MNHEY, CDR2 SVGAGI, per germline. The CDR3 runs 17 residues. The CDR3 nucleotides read TGTGCCAGCAGTTGGCTGAGGGGGCGGAGCTCCTACAATGAGCAGTTCTTC. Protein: CASSWLRGRSSYNEQFF.

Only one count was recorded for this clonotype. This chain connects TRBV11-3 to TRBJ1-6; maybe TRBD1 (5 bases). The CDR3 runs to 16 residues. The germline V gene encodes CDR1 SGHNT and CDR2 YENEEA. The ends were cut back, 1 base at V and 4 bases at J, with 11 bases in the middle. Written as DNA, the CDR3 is TGTGCCAGCAGCTTAGGACCGGGACCGTATAATTCACCCCTCCACTTT. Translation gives CASSLGPGPYNSPLHF.

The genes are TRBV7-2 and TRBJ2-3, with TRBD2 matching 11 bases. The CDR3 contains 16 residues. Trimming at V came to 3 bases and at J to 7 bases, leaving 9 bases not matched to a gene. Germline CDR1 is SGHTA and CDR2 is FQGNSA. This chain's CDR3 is CASSFKLAGATNTQYF. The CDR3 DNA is TGTGCCAGCAGCTTTAAACTAGCGGGGGCGACCAATACGCAGTATTTT.

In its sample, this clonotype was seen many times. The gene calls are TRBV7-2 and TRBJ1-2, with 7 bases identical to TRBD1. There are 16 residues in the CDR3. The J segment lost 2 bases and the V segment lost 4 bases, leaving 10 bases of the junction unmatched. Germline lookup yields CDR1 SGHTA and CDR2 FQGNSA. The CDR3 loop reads CASSSIPYRGNYGYTF. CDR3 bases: TGTGCCAGCAGCTCTATACCTTACAGGGGAAACTATGGCTACACCTTC.

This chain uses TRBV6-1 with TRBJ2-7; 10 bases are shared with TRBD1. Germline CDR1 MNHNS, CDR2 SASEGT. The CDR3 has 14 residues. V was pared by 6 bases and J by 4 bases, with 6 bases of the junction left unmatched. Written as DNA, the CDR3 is TGTGCCAGCAGACCCGACAGGGGGCTTTACGAGCAGTACTTC. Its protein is CASRPDRGLYEQYF.

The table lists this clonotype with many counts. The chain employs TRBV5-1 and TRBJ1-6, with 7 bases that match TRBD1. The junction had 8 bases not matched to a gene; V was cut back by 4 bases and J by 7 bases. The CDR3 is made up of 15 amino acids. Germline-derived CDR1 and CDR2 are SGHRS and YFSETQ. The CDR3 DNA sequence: TGCGCCAGCAGCCTACCCAGGGGGAGGAATTCACCCCTCCACTTT. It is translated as CASSLPRGRNSPLHF.

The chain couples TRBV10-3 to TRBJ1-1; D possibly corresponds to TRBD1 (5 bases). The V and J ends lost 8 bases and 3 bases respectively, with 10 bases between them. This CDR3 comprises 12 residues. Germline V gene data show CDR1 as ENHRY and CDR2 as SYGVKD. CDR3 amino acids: CAIEGRDTEAFF. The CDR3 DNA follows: TGTGCCATCGAGGGGAGAGACACTGAAGCTTTCTTT.

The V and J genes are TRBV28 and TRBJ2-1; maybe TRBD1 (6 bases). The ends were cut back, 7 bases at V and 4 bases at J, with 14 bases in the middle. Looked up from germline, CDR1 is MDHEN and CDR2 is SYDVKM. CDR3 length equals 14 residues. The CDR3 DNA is TGTGCCAGCACCAGAGGGACAACATACAATGAGCAGTTCTTC. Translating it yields CASTRGTTYNEQFF.

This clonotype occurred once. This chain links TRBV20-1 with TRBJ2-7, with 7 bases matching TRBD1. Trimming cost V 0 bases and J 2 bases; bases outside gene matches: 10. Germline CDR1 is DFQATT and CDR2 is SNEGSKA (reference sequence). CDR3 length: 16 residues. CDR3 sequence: CSARDVYGTVPYEQYF. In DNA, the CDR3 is TGCAGTGCTAGAGATGTCTACGGGACAGTTCCCTACGAGCAGTACTTC.

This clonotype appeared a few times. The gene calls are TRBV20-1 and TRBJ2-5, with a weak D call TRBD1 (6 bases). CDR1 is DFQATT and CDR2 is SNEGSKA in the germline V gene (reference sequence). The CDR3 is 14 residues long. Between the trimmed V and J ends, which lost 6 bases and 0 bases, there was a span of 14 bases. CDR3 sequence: CSAQGTPNQETQYF. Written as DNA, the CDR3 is TGCAGTGCCCAGGGGACACCTAACCAAGAGACCCAGTACTTC.

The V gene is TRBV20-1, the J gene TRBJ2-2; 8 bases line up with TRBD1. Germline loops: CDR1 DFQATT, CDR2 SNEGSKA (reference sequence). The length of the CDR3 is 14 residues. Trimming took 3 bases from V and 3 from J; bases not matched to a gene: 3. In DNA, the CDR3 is TGCAGTGCTAGCCGACAGGGGTACACCGGGGAGCTGTTTTTT. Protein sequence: CSASRQGYTGELFF.

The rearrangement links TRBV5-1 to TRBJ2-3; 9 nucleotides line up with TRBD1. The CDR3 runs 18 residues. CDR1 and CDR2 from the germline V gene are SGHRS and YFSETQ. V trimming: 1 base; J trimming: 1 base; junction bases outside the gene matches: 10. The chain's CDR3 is CASSLLVDRGGGTDTQYF. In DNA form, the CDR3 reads TGCGCCAGCAGCTTGTTGGTGGACAGGGGAGGTGGCACAGATACGCAGTATTTT.

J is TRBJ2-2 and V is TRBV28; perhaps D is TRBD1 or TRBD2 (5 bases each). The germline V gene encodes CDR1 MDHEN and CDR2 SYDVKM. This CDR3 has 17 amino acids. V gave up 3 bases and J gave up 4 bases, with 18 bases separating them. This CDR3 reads CASSLNRDEGFTGELFF. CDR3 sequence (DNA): TGTGCCAGCAGTTTGAACCGGGACGAGGGATTCACCGGGGAGCTGTTTTTT.

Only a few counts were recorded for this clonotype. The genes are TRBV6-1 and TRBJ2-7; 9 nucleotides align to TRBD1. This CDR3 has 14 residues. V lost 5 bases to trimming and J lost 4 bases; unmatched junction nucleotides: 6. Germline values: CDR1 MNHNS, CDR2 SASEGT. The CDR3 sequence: CASSPRTGDYEQYV. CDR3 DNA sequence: TGTGCCAGCAGTCCTCGGACAGGGGATTACGAGCAGTACGTC.

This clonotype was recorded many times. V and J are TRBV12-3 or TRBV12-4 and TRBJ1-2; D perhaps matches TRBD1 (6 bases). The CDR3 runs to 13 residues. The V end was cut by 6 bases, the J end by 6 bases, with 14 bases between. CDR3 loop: CASSRTALDGYTF. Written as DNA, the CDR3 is TGTGCCAGCAGCCGGACAGCCCTTGATGGCTACACCTTC.

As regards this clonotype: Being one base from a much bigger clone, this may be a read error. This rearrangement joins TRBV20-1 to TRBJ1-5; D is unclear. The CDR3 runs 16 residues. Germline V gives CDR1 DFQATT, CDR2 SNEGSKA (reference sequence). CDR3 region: CSASPLGRSINQPQDF. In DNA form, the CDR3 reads TGCAGTGCTAGCCCCTTGGGTAGGAGCATCAATCAGCCCCAGGATTTT.

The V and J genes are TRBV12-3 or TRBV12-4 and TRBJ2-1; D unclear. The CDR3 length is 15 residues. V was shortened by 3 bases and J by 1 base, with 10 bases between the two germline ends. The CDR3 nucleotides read TGTGCCAGCAGTTTCGCAGGCCCTTCCTACAATGAGCAGTTCTTC. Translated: CASSFAGPSYNEQFF.

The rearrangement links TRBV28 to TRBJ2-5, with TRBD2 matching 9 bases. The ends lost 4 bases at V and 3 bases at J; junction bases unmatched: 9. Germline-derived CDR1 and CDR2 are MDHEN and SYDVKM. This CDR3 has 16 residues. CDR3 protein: CASSWASGEFEETQYF. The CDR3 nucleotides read TGTGCCAGCAGTTGGGCTAGCGGGGAATTTGAAGAGACCCAGTACTTC.